These 30 T cell receptor beta chains share one sample of origin, sequenced in a study of CD8 T cells in Susac syndrome (dated by TCRdb to the late 2010s). The library was prepared using the immunoSEQ multiplex PCR assay. RNA was extracted using the RNeasy kit, and about 0.45 to 1 ug of the RNA was reverse transcribed with random hexamers. TCRdb reworked the public reads: Q25 trimming with fastp, MiXCR clone assembly, productive beta chains retained. Each record represents a unique CDR3 protein, reported with the most common genes and DNA among its rows. For this sample the table gives tens of thousands of distinct CDR3 sequences, of which approximately 96% were detected only once. Approximately 0.57% of the sample goes to the ten largest clones. Specimen: CD8+ T cells from PBMCs. Receptors were obtained from a human donor with Susac syndrome.

The rearrangement joins TRBV5-4 to TRBJ2-7; 11 nucleotides match TRBD1. This CDR3 is built from 16 residues. Germline assignment: CDR1 SGHNT and CDR2 YYREEE (reference sequence). The V gene end was trimmed by 4 bases and the J gene end by 6 bases; junction bases not matched to a gene: 12. In nucleotides, the CDR3 is TGTGCCAGCAGCGCCCCTCCCGGGACAGGGGGGATCGAGCAGTACTTC. Protein sequence: CASSAPPGTGGIEQYF.

V and J are TRBV18 and TRBJ1-5; tentative D call: TRBD1 (5 bases). Between the trimmed V and J ends, which lost 3 bases and 1 base, there was a span of 10 bases. Germline V lookup: CDR1 KGHSH, CDR2 LQKENI. The CDR3 length is 15 residues. CDR3 DNA: TGTGCCAGCTCACCCGACAGATTAAGCAATCAGCCCCAGCATTTT. Translation: CASSPDRLSNQPQHF.

The CDR3 DNA follows: TGTGCCAGCAGCTCAGGAGGGGGCACAGATACGCAGTATTTT. This codes for CASSSGGGTDTQYF. The V and J genes are TRBV11-3 and TRBJ2-3; weak D call: TRBD2 (6 bases). Germline assignment: CDR1 SGHNT and CDR2 YENEEA. This CDR3 contains 14 residues. Trimming took off 4 bases at V and 1 base at J, with 9 bases between the two ends.

This clonotype came up once. This rearrangement joins TRBV5-4 to TRBJ2-3; tentative D call: TRBD2 (5 bases). The CDR3 spans 11 residues. CDR1 is SGHNT, CDR2 YYREEE, per germline (reference sequence). Deletions cut 6 bases from V and 6 bases from J, with 8 bases between. The CDR3 here is CASMGADTQYF. The CDR3 region has the DNA TGTGCCAGCATGGGAGCTGATACGCAGTATTTT. The full variable domain, with the rest looked up from reference TRBV5-4 and TRBJ2-3, is ETGVTQSPTHLIKTRGQQVTLRCSSQSGHNTVSWYQQALGQGPQFIFQYYREEENGRGNFPPRFSGLQFPNYSSELNVNALELDDSALYLCASMGADTQYFGPGTRLTVL.

The chain is built from TRBV30 and TRBJ1-2; D perhaps matches TRBD1 (5 bases). Trimming cost V 2 bases and J 5 bases, with 24 bases left between them. There are 17 residues in the CDR3. Germline V gene sequence: CDR1 GTSNPN, CDR2 SVGIG (reference sequence). CDR3 sequence: CAWSRPGQALSPYGYTF. For the CDR3, the DNA is TGTGCCTGGAGTCGCCCAGGGCAGGCCTTGAGCCCTTATGGCTACACCTTC.

J is TRBJ1-5 and V is TRBV6-5, with a weak D call TRBD1 (6 bases). The CDR3 extends over 15 amino acids. Germline V gene data show CDR1 as MNHEY and CDR2 as SVGAGI. V was cut by 4 bases and J by 7 bases, with 17 bases left in between. The CDR3 nucleotides read TGTGCCAGCAGTTCCACCCCAGGGGCAAGGCAGCCCCAGCATTTT. It is translated as CASSSTPGARQPQHF.

V and J are TRBV7-8 and TRBJ2-3; D might be TRBD1 (6 bases). This CDR3 has 13 amino acids. V gave up 5 bases and J gave up 8 bases, with 14 bases separating them. CDR1 SGHVS and CDR2 FQNEAQ come from the germline V gene. The CDR3 sequence: CASSLTRGSTQYF. The CDR3 coding sequence is TGTGCCAGCAGCCTTACTAGGGGGAGTACGCAGTATTTT.

The chain employs TRBV11-3 and TRBJ2-1; 8 bases are a match to TRBD1. The V segment lost 7 bases and the J segment 9 bases; nucleotides outside the gene matches: 8. Germline assignment: CDR1 SGHNT and CDR2 YENEEA. The CDR3 loop spans 13 amino acids. The CDR3 region is CASTIGQGSEQFF. The CDR3 coding sequence is TGTGCCAGCACTATCGGACAGGGAAGTGAGCAGTTCTTC.

This clonotype was recorded only once. The chain has TRBV3-1 and TRBJ2-1; unclear D gene. This CDR3 spans 18 amino acids. V dropped 0 bases and J dropped 2 bases, with 17 bases sitting between them. Germline V gives CDR1 LGHDT, CDR2 YNNKEL (reference sequence). The CDR3 nucleotides read TGTGCCAGCAGCCAAGATCGCAATGAAGTGGGCACCTACAATGAGCAGTTCTTC. Protein sequence: CASSQDRNEVGTYNEQFF.

V and J are TRBV4-1 and TRBJ2-7, with 7 bases that match TRBD2. The CDR3 sequence is 16 residues long. CDR1 MGHRA and CDR2 YSYEKL come from the germline V gene. Losses at the gene ends were 5 bases for V and 2 bases for J; bases not matched to a gene: 12. CDR3 bases: TGCGCCAGCAGCTCCCCAGGGAGGGGAGCCGCCTACGAGCAGTACTTC. Protein: CASSSPGRGAAYEQYF.

The CDR3 sequence: CASSQEGPRSRNTEAFF. The CDR3, as DNA: TGCGCCAGCAGCCAAGAAGGCCCGCGCAGTAGGAACACTGAAGCTTTCTTT. The chain is built from TRBV4-1 and TRBJ1-1, with unresolved D. Between the trimmed V and J ends, which lost 0 bases and 1 base, there was a span of 15 bases. The length of the CDR3 is 17 residues. From germline, CDR1 is MGHRA and CDR2 YSYEKL.

The chain links TRBV12-5 to TRBJ1-5, with D hard to call. V lost 1 base and J 8 bases, leaving 6 bases between the germline ends. Germline loops: CDR1 LGHNT, CDR2 FRNRAP. This CDR3 has 12 amino acids. CDR3 nucleotide sequence: TGTGCTAGTGGTTTGGGTGGCGAGCCCCAGCATTTT. It encodes CASGLGGEPQHF.

V usage is TRBV19 and J usage is TRBJ1-2; TRBD1 agrees at 10 bases. V shed 5 bases, J shed 11 bases, and the junction held 14 bases outside the gene matches. Germline V lookup: CDR1 LNHDA, CDR2 SQIVND (reference sequence). This CDR3 spans 15 amino acids. The CDR3 DNA follows: TGTGCCAGTAGTTACCGGGGCCTCCTGGGACAGGGGTACACCTTC. This translates into CASSYRGLLGQGYTF.

This rearrangement joins TRBV6-2 or TRBV6-3 to TRBJ2-1, with D perhaps matching TRBD2 (5 bases). The CDR3 extends over 14 amino acids. Trimming took off 6 bases at V and 5 bases at J, with 14 bases between the two ends. Per germline, CDR1 MNHEY and CDR2 SVGEGT. CDR3 loop: CASSPHTSNNEQFF. DNA for the CDR3: TGTGCCAGCAGCCCTCATACTAGTAACAATGAGCAGTTCTTC.

J is TRBJ2-5 and V is TRBV11-2, with D possibly TRBD2 on 6 matching bases. In germline, CDR1 is SGHAT, CDR2 FQNNGV. The ends were cut back, 1 base at V and 5 bases at J, with 14 bases in the middle. The CDR3 totals 15 residues. The CDR3 nucleotides are TGTGCCAGCAGCTTAGGGACGGACTATTTGGAGACCCAGTACTTC. It is translated as CASSLGTDYLETQYF.

The rearrangement uses TRBV15 and TRBJ1-5, with D possibly matching TRBD1 (6 bases). Germline V CDR1 and CDR2: LNHNV, YYDKDF (reference sequence). V was clipped by 0 bases and J by 7 bases, with 13 bases between them. The CDR3 is made up of 15 amino acids. The CDR3 nucleotides read TGTGCCACCAGCAGAGATACAGGGAGGGGGCAGCCCCAGCATTTT. This gives the protein CATSRDTGRGQPQHF. Full variable domain (missing parts from reference TRBV15 and TRBJ1-5): DAMVIQNPRYQVTQFGKPVTLSCSQTLNHNVMYWYQQKSSQAPKLLFHYYDKDFNNEADTPDNFQSRRPNTSFCFLDIRSPGLGDTAMYLCATSRDTGRGQPQHFGDGTRLSIL.

The chain couples TRBV7-2 to TRBJ1-2; 7 nucleotides align to TRBD1. CDR3 length: 16 amino acids. Germline loops: CDR1 SGHTA, CDR2 FQGNSA. Trimming took 4 bases from V and 8 from J; bases not matched to a gene: 16. CDR3 protein: CASSSTQTGLLRGYTF. The CDR3 coding sequence is TGTGCCAGCAGCTCGACTCAGACAGGGCTCCTACGAGGCTACACCTTC.

The count of this clonotype is one. The gene calls are TRBV3-1 and TRBJ2-6; 7 bases are shared with TRBD1. Germline values: CDR1 LGHDT, CDR2 YNNKEL (reference sequence). Trimming at V came to 2 bases and at J to 0 bases, leaving 7 bases not matched to a gene. The CDR3 is made up of 18 amino acids. CDR3: CASSQHPGQSSGANVLTF. The DNA for the CDR3 is TGTGCCAGCAGCCAACATCCGGGACAGAGCTCTGGGGCCAACGTCCTGACTTTC.

The chain carries TRBV20-1 and TRBJ1-6, with D possibly being TRBD1 (6 bases). From germline, CDR1 is DFQATT and CDR2 SNEGSKA (reference sequence). CDR3 length: 14 amino acids. Trimming removed 6 bases from V and 12 bases from J, with 21 bases in between. The CDR3 reads CSAREGTNRIPLHF. The CDR3 DNA sequence: TGCAGTGCCAGGGAGGGGACAAATCGTATACCCCTCCACTTT.

V and J are TRBV6-6 and TRBJ2-7, with D maybe TRBD1 (5 bases). V lost 5 bases and J lost 7, with 18 bases in between. Germline V gives CDR1 MNHNY, CDR2 SVGAGI (reference sequence). The CDR3 has 14 amino acids. The CDR3 DNA is TGTGCCAGCAGTATCCCCTCGCAGGGCCAAGAGCAGTACTTC. It specifies CASSIPSQGQEQYF.

This chain connects TRBV12-3 or TRBV12-4 to TRBJ2-7, with D possibly matching TRBD2 (6 bases). Trimming removed 2 bases at V and 4 bases at J, with 12 bases between. This CDR3 has 14 residues. CDR3 region: CASSLPGVPYEQYF. CDR3 DNA sequence: TGTGCCAGCAGTTTACCGGGGGTACCGTACGAGCAGTACTTC.

This sequence joins TRBV5-4 and TRBJ2-7; TRBD2 might be the D (5 bases). Trimming took 4 bases from V and 3 from J, leaving 11 bases between them. Germline CDR1 is SGHNT and CDR2 is YYREEE (reference sequence). This CDR3 is built from 13 residues. In nucleotides, the CDR3 is TGTGCCAGCAGCGTAACGGGGTTCTACGAGCAGTACTTC. This sequence encodes CASSVTGFYEQYF.

The chain uses TRBV23-1 and TRBJ2-7; 8 nucleotides align to TRBD1. TRBV23-1 falls under the ORF class, with uncertain function. V shed 0 bases and J 2 bases; nucleotides not matched to a gene: 3. This CDR3 has 15 amino acids. The CDR3 region has the DNA TGCGCCAGCAGTCAATCGACAGGGGTCCCCTACGAGCAGTACTTC. This gives the protein CASSQSTGVPYEQYF.

The rearrangement uses TRBV29-1 and TRBJ2-5; TRBD2 aligns across 10 bases. The ends lost 6 bases at V and 7 bases at J; junction bases unmatched: 11. The CDR3 is 14 residues long. Germline CDR1 and CDR2: SQVTM and ANQGSEA. The CDR3 loop is CSVASGGLLGTQYF. As DNA, the CDR3 is TGCAGCGTAGCTAGCGGGGGCCTCCTAGGGACCCAGTACTTC.

The CDR3 DNA is TGCAGCGTTGAATATATCGACAGGGGCAATGAGCAGTTCTTC. Its protein product is CSVEYIDRGNEQFF. V and J are TRBV29-1 and TRBJ2-1; 8 nucleotides align to TRBD1. This CDR3 spans 14 amino acids. CDR1 is SQVTM and CDR2 is ANQGSEA in the germline V gene. V lost 2 bases, J lost 6 bases, and 6 bases stayed unmatched.

The chain recombines TRBV20-1 with TRBJ2-3; possibly TRBD2 for D (6 bases). Trimming took off 0 bases at V and 1 base at J, with 11 bases between the two ends. This CDR3 has 15 residues. The V gene's germline CDR1 is DFQATT and CDR2 SNEGSKA (reference sequence). CDR3 coding DNA: TGCAGTGCTAGAGAAGTAGCGGTGGGCACAGATACGCAGTATTTT. Translating gives CSAREVAVGTDTQYF.

This chain joins TRBV3-1 and TRBJ1-1; perhaps TRBD1 as D (6 bases). The CDR3 has 15 amino acids. The V end was cut by 0 bases, the J end by 7 bases, with 15 bases between. Per the germline V gene, CDR1 is LGHDT and CDR2 is YNNKEL (reference sequence). CDR3: CASSQEVGAGDEAFF. In DNA form, the CDR3 reads TGTGCCAGCAGCCAAGAGGTTGGTGCAGGGGATGAAGCTTTCTTT.

The chain recombines TRBV6-1 with TRBJ2-2; D gene uncertain. The CDR3 covers 15 residues. V was trimmed by 2 bases and J by 4 bases, leaving 11 bases between them. CDR1 and CDR2 (germline): MNHNS, SASEGT. CDR3 DNA sequence: TGTGCCAGCAGTGAACTCACAGCTGGCACCGGGGAGCTGTTTTTT. Residues: CASSELTAGTGELFF.

V gene TRBV19 combines with J gene TRBJ2-3; maybe TRBD1 (6 bases). This CDR3 has 14 amino acids. Deletions cut 10 bases from V and 0 bases from J, with 14 bases between. CDR1 is LNHDA, CDR2 SQIVND, per germline (reference sequence). The CDR3 DNA reads TGTGCCACGCGGTGGACAGCTAGCACAGATACGCAGTATTTT. This translates into CATRWTASTDTQYF.

The chain has TRBV21-1 and TRBJ1-6; the listed D gene, TRBD1, was not tested against the DNA. TRBV21-1 is designated a pseudogene. The CDR3 spans 16 residues. CDR3 loop: CASSRTGAFYNSPLHF. The CDR3 DNA sequence: TGTGCCAGCAGCAGAACCGGGGCCTTCTATAATTCACCCCTCCACTTT.